Below, 26 T cell receptor beta chains from the same sample are listed, as sequenced in a study of blood T cell repertoires in COVID-19 (dated by TCRdb to 2018 to 2021). Libraries came from the immunoSEQ multiplex PCR assay. In its TCRdb copy, this immuneACCESS table keeps in-frame sequences only and misses some clones. Where compared with another copy, unresolved V genes explain less than half of these, and the others have no known cause. This sample has about 140,000 clones in its table, and 70% to 90% of those were observed once. The ten largest account for less than 2% of the sample. The sample taken for sequencing was peripheral blood. These receptor sequences come from a man aged 65 to 85 with acute or convalescent COVID-19.

J is TRBJ2-7 and V is TRBV29-1, with 10 bases aligning to TRBD1. Trimming at V came to 5 bases and at J to 4 bases, leaving 8 bases not matched to a gene. CDR3 length equals 14 residues. Germline values: CDR1 SQVTM, CDR2 ANQGSEA. CDR3 DNA: TGCAGCGTTCCAGGACAGGGGGGCGAGTACGAGCAGTACTTC. Translating it yields CSVPGQGGEYEQYF.

J is TRBJ2-7 and V is TRBV7-9, with 9 bases that match TRBD1. The ends lost 1 base at V and 6 bases at J; junction bases unmatched: 7. This CDR3 is 15 amino acids long. Germline CDR1 and CDR2: SEHNR and FQNEAQ (reference sequence). For the CDR3, the DNA is TGTGCCAGCAGCTTAGGGACAGGGGCTCCAGGCGAGCAGTACTTC. It codes for CASSLGTGAPGEQYF.

V is TRBV2 and J is TRBJ1-6, with 9 positions matching TRBD1. V shed 2 bases and J 12 bases; nucleotides not matched to a gene: 5. CDR3 length: 14 residues. The germline CDR1 and CDR2 sequences are SNHLY and FYNNEI. DNA for the CDR3: TGTGCCAGCAGTGAATGGACAGGGGTCGGACCCCTCCACTTT. It translates to CASSEWTGVGPLHF.

This chain joins TRBV3-1 (or the pseudogene TRBV3-2) and TRBJ1-1; 9 positions match TRBD1. Germline-derived CDR1 and CDR2 are LGHDT and YNNKEL (reference sequence). J lost 6 bases, V lost 1 base, and 12 bases had no gene match. There are 17 residues in the CDR3. CDR3 DNA sequence: TGTGCCAGCAGCCAAGTCCCGGGACAGGGTAGCTCGGCTGAAGCTTTCTTT. Translation: CASSQVPGQGSSAEAFF.

The chain is built from TRBV5-1 and TRBJ2-3; 7 nucleotides agree with TRBD2. Per the germline V gene, CDR1 is SGHRS and CDR2 is YFSETQ. The CDR3 is 15 residues long. Trimming cost V 0 bases and J 3 bases; bases outside gene matches: 4. The CDR3: CASSLGLRGTDTQYF. DNA of the CDR3: TGCGCCAGCAGCTTGGGGTTGCGGGGGACAGATACGCAGTATTTT.

The rearrangement uses TRBV29-1 and TRBJ1-6; D ambiguous. In germline, CDR1 is SQVTM, CDR2 ANQGSEA. CDR3 size: 12 residues. Trimming took 3 bases from V and 6 from J, leaving 6 bases between them. The CDR3 sequence: CSVDLLNSPLHF. The CDR3, as DNA: TGCAGCGTTGACCTACTTAATTCACCCCTCCACTTT.

The J gene is TRBJ2-3, the V gene TRBV7-9; maybe TRBD2 (6 bases). The CDR3 sequence is 16 residues long. Trimming cost V 5 bases and J 5 bases, with 20 bases left between them. Germline V gene sequence: CDR1 SEHNR, CDR2 FQNEAQ (reference sequence). The CDR3: CASSPRLGGERDTQYF. The CDR3 nucleotides read TGTGCCAGCAGCCCTCGACTCGGAGGGGAACGAGATACGCAGTATTTT.

The rearrangement uses TRBV9 and TRBJ1-6; the D gene is possibly TRBD1 (5 bases). The length of the CDR3 is 14 residues. Germline CDR1 and CDR2: SGDLS and YYNGEE. Trimming took 4 bases from V and 8 from J, leaving 13 bases between them. The CDR3 loop reads CASSPRQYDSPLHF. CDR3 DNA sequence: TGTGCCAGCAGCCCTCGACAGTATGATTCACCCCTCCACTTT.

The gene calls are TRBV28 and TRBJ2-7, with TRBD1 as a possible D gene (5 bases). The V gene's germline CDR1 is MDHEN and CDR2 SYDVKM. CDR3 length equals 12 residues. The germline V and J ends were trimmed by 5 bases and 6 bases, with 11 bases remaining between them. CDR3 loop: CASSPFQGEQYF. As DNA, the CDR3 is TGTGCCAGCAGTCCCTTTCAGGGCGAGCAGTACTTC.

This chain links TRBV10-3 with TRBJ1-5; 9 bases match TRBD1. V shed 5 bases, J shed 7 bases, and the junction held 6 bases outside the gene matches. There are 14 residues in the CDR3. CDR1 is ENHRY, CDR2 SYGVKD, per germline. The CDR3 loop is CAISPTGGEQPQHF. As DNA, the CDR3 is TGTGCCATCAGTCCCACAGGGGGCGAGCAGCCCCAGCATTTT.

The chain recombines TRBV10-3 with TRBJ2-7, with 13 bases fitting TRBD2. The CDR3 totals 15 residues. J gave up 2 bases and V 4 bases, and 2 bases lay outside the gene matches. The V gene's germline CDR1 is ENHRY and CDR2 SYGVKD. The CDR3: CAISGGLAGPYEQYF. CDR3 nucleotide sequence: TGTGCCATCAGTGGGGGACTAGCGGGACCCTACGAGCAGTACTTC.

The chain links TRBV24-1 to TRBJ2-3; D may be TRBD2 (5 bases). Between the trimmed V and J ends, which lost 5 bases and 8 bases, there was a span of 13 bases. The CDR3 has 13 residues. CDR1 and CDR2 (germline): KGHDR, SFDVKD. The CDR3 sequence: CATSATGGGTQYF. For the CDR3, the DNA is TGTGCCACCAGTGCCACCGGAGGAGGTACGCAGTATTTT.

In nucleotides, the CDR3 is TGTGCCAGCAGCTTGGGGGGAACAGGGGGACAGCCCCAGCATTTT. It codes for CASSLGGTGGQPQHF. V is TRBV5-8 and J is TRBJ1-5, with 8 nucleotides matching TRBD1. Per germline, CDR1 SGHTS and CDR2 YDEGEE. The CDR3 extends over 15 amino acids. V lost 0 bases to trimming and J lost 7 bases; unmatched junction nucleotides: 6.

The J gene is TRBJ2-2, the V gene TRBV6-4, with D possibly TRBD1 on 7 matching bases. Trimming took off 7 bases at V and 5 bases at J, with 14 bases between the two ends. Germline lookup yields CDR1 MRHNA and CDR2 SNTAGT. CDR3 size: 14 residues. CDR3 nucleotides: TGTGCCAGCAAGGAGGGGGCGCAGACCGGGGAGCTGTTTTTT. It is translated as CASKEGAQTGELFF.

The V and J genes are TRBV11-2 and TRBJ2-7; perhaps TRBD1 as D (5 bases). The CDR3 is 14 amino acids. CDR1 is SGHAT and CDR2 is FQNNGV in the germline V gene. The V end lost 0 bases, the J end lost 6 bases, and 12 bases lay between the germline ends. CDR3 in DNA: TGTGCCAGCAGCTTAGATCAGGCTAGGGGCGAGCAGTACTTC. It yields the protein CASSLDQARGEQYF.

The chain recombines TRBV9 with TRBJ2-3, with D perhaps matching TRBD2 (5 bases). CDR1 is SGDLS and CDR2 is YYNGEE in the germline V gene. Trimming cost V 0 bases and J 1 base, with 9 bases left between them. The CDR3 contains 15 residues. CDR3 sequence (DNA): TGTGCCAGCAGCGTAGAGGAGCGGCGCACAGATACGCAGTATTTT. Translation gives CASSVEERRTDTQYF.

The rearrangement links TRBV18 to TRBJ2-7; TRBD1 agrees at 7 bases. The CDR3 extends over 14 amino acids. Germline V gene data show CDR1 as KGHSH and CDR2 as LQKENI. V trimming: 8 bases; J trimming: 2 bases; junction bases outside the gene matches: 9. The CDR3 reads CASLIGTVPYEQYF. The CDR3 nucleotides read TGTGCCAGCCTAATAGGGACAGTTCCCTACGAGCAGTACTTC.

This chain uses TRBV5-1 with TRBJ2-7; D possibly corresponds to TRBD1 (5 bases). Germline V gene sequence: CDR1 SGHRS, CDR2 YFSETQ. V was cut by 3 bases and J by 2 bases, with 6 bases left in between. The CDR3 extends over 12 amino acids. CDR3 in amino acids: CASSSDTYEQYF. The CDR3 DNA sequence: TGCGCCAGCAGCTCGGACACCTACGAGCAGTACTTC.

This clone was seen once. This chain uses TRBV7-3 with TRBJ1-1; D ambiguous. Trimming took off 5 bases at V and 1 base at J, with 8 bases between the two ends. The CDR3 is made up of 13 amino acids. CDR1 is SGHTA, CDR2 FQGTGA, per germline. The CDR3 region is CASSRNRNTEAFF. CDR3 bases: TGTGCCAGCAGCCGCAACAGGAACACTGAAGCTTTCTTT. Supplemented by reference TRBV7-3 and TRBJ1-1, the full variable domain reads GAGVSQTPSNKVTEKGKYVELRCDPISGHTALYWYRQSLGQGPEFLIYFQGTGAADDSGLPNDRFFAVRPEGSVSTLKIQRTERGDSAVYLCASSRNRNTEAFFGQGTRLTVV.

The table lists this clone with a few counts. The chain recombines TRBV24-1 with TRBJ1-5; 9 nucleotides line up with TRBD1. The CDR3 has 14 residues. The ends lost 4 bases at V and 7 bases at J; junction bases unmatched: 4. Germline values: CDR1 KGHDR, CDR2 SFDVKD. The CDR3 is CATSDPGQGQPQHF. For the CDR3, the DNA is TGTGCCACCAGTGACCCGGGACAGGGACAGCCCCAGCATTTT.

The V gene is TRBV6-2 or TRBV6-3, the J gene TRBJ1-1, with D maybe TRBD1 (6 bases). Trimming pared 6 bases from V and 5 bases from J, leaving 7 bases between. The CDR3 consists of 11 residues. From germline, CDR1 is MNHEY and CDR2 SVGEGT. The CDR3 nucleotides read TGTGCCAGCAGCCAGGGGACTGAAGCTTTCTTT. This codes for CASSQGTEAFF.

The chain links TRBV7-9 to TRBJ2-4, with D possibly TRBD1 on 6 matching bases. The CDR3 contains 17 residues. Germline V gene data show CDR1 as SEHNR and CDR2 as FQNEAQ (reference sequence). Between the trimmed V and J ends, which lost 3 bases and 7 bases, there was a span of 22 bases. The chain's CDR3 is CASSFGRLGAWGNIQYF. The CDR3 bases are TGTGCCAGCAGCTTCGGCCGTTTGGGGGCTTGGGGCAACATTCAGTACTTC.

V and J are TRBV29-1 and TRBJ2-7, with a tentative D call TRBD2 (7 bases). The CDR3 loop spans 13 amino acids. The V gene lost 4 bases and the J gene lost 2 bases, with 12 bases spanning the gap. Per germline, CDR1 SQVTM and CDR2 ANQGSEA. The CDR3 loop reads CSVGRGATYEQYF. CDR3 coding DNA: TGCAGCGTTGGTCGGGGGGCCACCTACGAGCAGTACTTC.

This rearrangement joins TRBV25-1 to TRBJ2-2; TRBD2 matches 8 bases. CDR3 length: 15 residues. J lost 3 bases, V lost 6 bases, and 6 bases had no gene match. Germline assignment: CDR1 MGHDK and CDR2 SYGVNS. CDR3 in amino acids: CASSRSGGDTGELFF. CDR3 nucleotide sequence: TGTGCCAGCAGCCGCTCCGGGGGGGACACCGGGGAGCTGTTTTTT. The variable domain in full, with the rest retrieved from reference TRBV25-1 and TRBJ2-2, is EADIYQTPRYLVIGTGKKITLECSQTMGHDKMYWYQQDPGMELHLIHYSYGVNSTEKGDLSSESTVSRIRTEHFPLTLESARPSHTSQYLCASSRSGGDTGELFFGEGSRLTVL.

The CDR3 here is CASSEYTPLKVDHEQFF. The CDR3 nucleotides read TGTGCCAGCAGTGAATATACTCCCTTGAAAGTTGATCATGAGCAGTTCTTC. The chain joins TRBV6-1 to TRBJ2-1; no clear D gene. The germline V gene encodes CDR1 MNHNS and CDR2 SASEGT. This CDR3 contains 17 residues. V lost 2 bases and J 8 bases, leaving 22 bases between the germline ends.

The V and J genes are TRBV11-2 and TRBJ2-3; 12 bases align to TRBD2. The CDR3 consists of 15 residues. Looked up from germline, CDR1 is SGHAT and CDR2 is FQNNGV. V was pared by 4 bases and J by 4 bases, with 3 bases of the junction left unmatched. The CDR3 DNA is TGTGCCAGCAGCTCGCTAGCGGGAGGGCCAGATACGCAGTATTTT. Its protein product is CASSSLAGGPDTQYF.